The TCR beta chain under discussion was sequenced for a study of CD8 T cells in Susac syndrome. Study results and caveats: As the study acknowledged, the number of individuals in its TCR sequencing and HLA analysis was relatively small.

CD8+ and CD4+ T cells circulating in blood were sequenced for TCR beta. The multiple sclerosis controls were treatment-naive patients, and their relapsing-remitting disease was stable or active. The table lists this clonotype with a count of one. Its specificity is unknown. The RNA input was roughly 0.45 to 1 ug, and it was reverse transcribed with random hexamers. The immunoSEQ assay covered 54 Vbeta and 13 Jbeta segments for CDR3. One entry per CDR3 protein results from TCRdb running MiXCR on the immunoSEQ multiplex PCR reads. The sample includes about 210,000 distinct CDR3 sequences, roughly 96% of them seen just once. Germline V gene sequence: CDR1 DFQATT, CDR2 SNEGSKA (reference sequence). J gave up 2 bases and V 6 bases, and 5 bases lay outside the gene matches. CDR3 length equals 13 residues.

The receptor's source is a human donor with multiple sclerosis. Sequencing was carried out using CD4+ T cells from PBMCs. V and J are TRBV20-1 and TRBJ2-7, with TRBD1 matching 9 bases. CDR3 protein: CSAPGQGAYEQYF. DNA of the CDR3: TGCAGTGCCCCGGGACAGGGAGCCTACGAGCAGTACTTC.